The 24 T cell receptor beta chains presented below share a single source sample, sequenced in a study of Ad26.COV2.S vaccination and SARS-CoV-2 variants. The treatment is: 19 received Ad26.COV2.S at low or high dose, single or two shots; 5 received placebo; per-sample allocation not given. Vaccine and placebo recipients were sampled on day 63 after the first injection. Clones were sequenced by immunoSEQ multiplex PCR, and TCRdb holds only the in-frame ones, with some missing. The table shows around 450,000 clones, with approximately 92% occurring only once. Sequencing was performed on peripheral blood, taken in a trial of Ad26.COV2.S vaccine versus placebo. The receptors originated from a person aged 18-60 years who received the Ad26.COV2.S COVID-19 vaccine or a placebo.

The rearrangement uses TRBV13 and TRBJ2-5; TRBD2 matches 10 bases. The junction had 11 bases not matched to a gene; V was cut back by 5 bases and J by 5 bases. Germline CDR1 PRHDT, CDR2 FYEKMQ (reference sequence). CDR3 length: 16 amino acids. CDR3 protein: CASSLLEREGHETQYF. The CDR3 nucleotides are TGTGCCAGCAGCCTCTTGGAGCGGGAGGGCCACGAGACCCAGTACTTC.

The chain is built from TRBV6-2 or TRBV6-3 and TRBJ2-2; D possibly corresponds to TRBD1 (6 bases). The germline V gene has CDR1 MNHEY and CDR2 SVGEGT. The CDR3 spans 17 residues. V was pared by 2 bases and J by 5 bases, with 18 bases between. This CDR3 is CASSYDTMGHPTGELFF. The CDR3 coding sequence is TGTGCCAGCAGTTACGATACCATGGGACACCCAACCGGGGAGCTGTTTTTT.

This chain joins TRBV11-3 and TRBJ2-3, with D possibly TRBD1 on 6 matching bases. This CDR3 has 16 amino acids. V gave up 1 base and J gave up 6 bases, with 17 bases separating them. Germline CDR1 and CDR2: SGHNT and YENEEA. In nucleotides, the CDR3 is TGTGCCAGCAGCTTAGGGGCCACAGGGAGTTGGGATACGCAGTATTTT. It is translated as CASSLGATGSWDTQYF.

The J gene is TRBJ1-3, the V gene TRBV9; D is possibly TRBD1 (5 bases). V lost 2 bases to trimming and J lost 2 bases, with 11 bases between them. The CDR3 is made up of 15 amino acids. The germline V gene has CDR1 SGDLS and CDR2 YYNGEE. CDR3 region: CASSVGREAGNTIYF. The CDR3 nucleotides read TGTGCCAGCAGCGTCGGCAGGGAGGCTGGAAACACCATATATTTT.

CDR3 nucleotide sequence: TGTGCCAGCAGCTTGGCGGGGGGGCCCGGCACAGATACGCAGTATTTT. Protein: CASSLAGGPGTDTQYF. V usage is TRBV7-3 and J usage is TRBJ2-3, with 9 bases fitting TRBD2. Unmatched junction bases numbered 5, after V lost 3 bases and J lost 1 base. The CDR3 loop spans 16 amino acids. Germline-derived CDR1 and CDR2 are SGHTA and FQGTGA. The whole variable domain, remainder taken from reference TRBV7-3 and TRBJ2-3, is GAGVSQTPSNKVTEKGKYVELRCDPISGHTALYWYRQSLGQGPEFLIYFQGTGAADDSGLPNDRFFAVRPEGSVSTLKIQRTERGDSAVYLCASSLAGGPGTDTQYFGPGTRLTVL.

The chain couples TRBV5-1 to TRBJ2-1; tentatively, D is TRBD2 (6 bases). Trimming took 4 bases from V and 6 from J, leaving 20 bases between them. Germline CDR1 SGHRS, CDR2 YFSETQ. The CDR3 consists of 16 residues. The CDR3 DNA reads TGCGCCAGCAGCCCAAGGGACTTATCCCTGCCCAATGAGCAGTTCTTC. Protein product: CASSPRDLSLPNEQFF.

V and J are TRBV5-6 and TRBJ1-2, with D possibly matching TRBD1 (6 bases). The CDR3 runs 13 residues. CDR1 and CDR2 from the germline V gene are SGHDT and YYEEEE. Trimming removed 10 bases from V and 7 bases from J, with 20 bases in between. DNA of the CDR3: TGTGCCGTGGGCCTTTGGGGGGCCCTTGGCTACACCTTC. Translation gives CAVGLWGALGYTF.

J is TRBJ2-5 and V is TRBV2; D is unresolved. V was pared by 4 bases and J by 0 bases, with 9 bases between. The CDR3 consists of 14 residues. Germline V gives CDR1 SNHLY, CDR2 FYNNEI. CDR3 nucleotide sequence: TGTGCCAGCAGTGGACGGATGTACCAAGAGACCCAGTACTTC. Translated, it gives CASSGRMYQETQYF. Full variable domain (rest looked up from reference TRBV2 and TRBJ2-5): EPEVTQTPSHQVTQMGQEVILRCVPISNHLYFYWYRQILGQKVEFLVSFYNNEISEKSEIFDDQFSVERPDGSNFTLKIRSTKLEDSAMYFCASSGRMYQETQYFGPGTRLLVL.

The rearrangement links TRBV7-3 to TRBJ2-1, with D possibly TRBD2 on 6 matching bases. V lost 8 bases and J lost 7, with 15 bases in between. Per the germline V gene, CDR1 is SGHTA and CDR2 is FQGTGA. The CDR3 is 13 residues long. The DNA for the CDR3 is TGTGCCAGCTCGGGGGAGATTGAGAATGAGCAGTTCTTC. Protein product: CASSGEIENEQFF.

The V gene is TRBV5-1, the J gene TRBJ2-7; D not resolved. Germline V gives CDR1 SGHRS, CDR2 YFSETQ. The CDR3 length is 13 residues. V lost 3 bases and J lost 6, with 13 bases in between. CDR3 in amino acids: CASSSDPGLEQYF. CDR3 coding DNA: TGCGCCAGCAGCTCTGATCCGGGCCTCGAGCAGTACTTC. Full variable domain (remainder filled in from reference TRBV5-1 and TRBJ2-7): KAGVTQTPRYLIKTRGQQVTLSCSPISGHRSVSWYQQTPGQGLQFLFEYFSETQRNKGNFPGRFSGRQFSNSRSEMNVSTLELGDSALYLCASSSDPGLEQYFGPGTRLTVT.

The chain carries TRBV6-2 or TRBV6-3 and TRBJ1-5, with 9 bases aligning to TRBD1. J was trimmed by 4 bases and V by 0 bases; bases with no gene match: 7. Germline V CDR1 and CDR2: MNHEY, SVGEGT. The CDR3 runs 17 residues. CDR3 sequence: CASSYSLSDRGNQPQHF. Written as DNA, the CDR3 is TGTGCCAGCAGTTACTCTTTGTCGGACAGGGGAAATCAGCCCCAGCATTTT.

CDR3 nucleotide sequence: TGTGCCAGCGAAGGTAGGGGGCGAAATACGCAGTATTTT. Residues: CASEGRGRNTQYF. This chain uses TRBV28 with TRBJ2-3; 7 nucleotides agree with TRBD1. This CDR3 is 13 amino acids long. With V trimmed by 8 bases and J by 7 bases, 9 bases remained unmatched. Germline CDR1 MDHEN, CDR2 SYDVKM.

CDR3 nucleotide sequence: TGTGCCAGCAGCTCCCGCCGGGGGAATGAGCAGTTCTTC. Protein sequence: CASSSRRGNEQFF. This chain connects TRBV7-9 to TRBJ2-1; TRBD2 is a possible D gene (6 bases). Trimming stripped 4 bases from V and 7 bases from J, with 11 bases between. Germline V gives CDR1 SEHNR, CDR2 FQNEAQ (reference sequence). The CDR3 length is 13 residues.

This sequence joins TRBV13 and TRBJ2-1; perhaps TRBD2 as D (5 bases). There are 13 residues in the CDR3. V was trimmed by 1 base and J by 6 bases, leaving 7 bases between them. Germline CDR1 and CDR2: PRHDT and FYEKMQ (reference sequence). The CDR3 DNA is TGTGCCAGCAGCTTAGTAGGAGGCAATGAGCAGTTCTTC. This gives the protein CASSLVGGNEQFF.

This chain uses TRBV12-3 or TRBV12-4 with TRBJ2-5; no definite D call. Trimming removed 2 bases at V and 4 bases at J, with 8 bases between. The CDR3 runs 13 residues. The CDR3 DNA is TGTGCCAGCAGTTTACTAAGGAGAGAGACCCAGTACTTC. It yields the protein CASSLLRRETQYF.

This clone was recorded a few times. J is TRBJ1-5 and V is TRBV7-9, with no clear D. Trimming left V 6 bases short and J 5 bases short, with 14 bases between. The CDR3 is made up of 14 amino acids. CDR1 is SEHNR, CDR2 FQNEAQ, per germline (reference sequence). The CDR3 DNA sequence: TGTGCCAGCAGATCAAAGGGTGAGGATCAGCCCCAGCATTTT. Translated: CASRSKGEDQPQHF.

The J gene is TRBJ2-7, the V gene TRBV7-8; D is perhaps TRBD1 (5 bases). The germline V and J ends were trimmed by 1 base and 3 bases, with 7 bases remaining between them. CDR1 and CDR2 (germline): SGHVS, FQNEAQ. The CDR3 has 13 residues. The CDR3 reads CASSLGRDYEQYV. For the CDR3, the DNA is TGTGCCAGCAGCTTAGGCAGGGACTACGAGCAGTACGTC.

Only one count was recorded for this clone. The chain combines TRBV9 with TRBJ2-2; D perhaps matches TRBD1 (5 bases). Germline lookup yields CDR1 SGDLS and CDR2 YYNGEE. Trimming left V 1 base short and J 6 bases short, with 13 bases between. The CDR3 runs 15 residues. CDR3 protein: CASSVSPGHAGELFF. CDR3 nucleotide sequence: TGTGCCAGCAGCGTAAGCCCAGGGCATGCCGGGGAGCTGTTTTTT.

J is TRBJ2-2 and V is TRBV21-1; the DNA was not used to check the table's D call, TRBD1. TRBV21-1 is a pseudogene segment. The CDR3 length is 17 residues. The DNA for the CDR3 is TGTGCCAGCAGCAGCCACTCCAGCCCACCCCAGGGGGGGGAGCTGTTTTTT. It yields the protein CASSSHSSPPQGGELFF.

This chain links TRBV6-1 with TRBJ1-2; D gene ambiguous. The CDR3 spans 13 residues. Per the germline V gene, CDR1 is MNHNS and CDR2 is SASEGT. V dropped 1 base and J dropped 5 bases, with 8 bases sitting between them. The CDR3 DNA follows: TGTGCCAGCAGTGAAGGGCCAGCTTATGGCTACACCTTC. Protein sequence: CASSEGPAYGYTF.

This CDR3 reads CASSEGSDREEYSNQPQHF. CDR3 bases: TGTGCCAGCAGTGAAGGAAGCGACAGGGAAGAATATAGCAATCAGCCCCAGCATTTT. This chain joins TRBV6-1 and TRBJ1-5, with 7 bases identical to TRBD1. V was pared by 1 base and J by 0 bases, with 12 bases of the junction left unmatched. This CDR3 has 19 residues. The germline V gene encodes CDR1 MNHNS and CDR2 SASEGT.

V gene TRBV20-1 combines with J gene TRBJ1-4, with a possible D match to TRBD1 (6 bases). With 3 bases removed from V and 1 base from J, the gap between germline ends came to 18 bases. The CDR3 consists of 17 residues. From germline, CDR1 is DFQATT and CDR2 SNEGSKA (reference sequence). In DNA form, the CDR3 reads TGCAGTGCTAGTACAGGGTTCGAGGGGGGAACTAATGAAAAACTGTTTTTT. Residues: CSASTGFEGGTNEKLFF.

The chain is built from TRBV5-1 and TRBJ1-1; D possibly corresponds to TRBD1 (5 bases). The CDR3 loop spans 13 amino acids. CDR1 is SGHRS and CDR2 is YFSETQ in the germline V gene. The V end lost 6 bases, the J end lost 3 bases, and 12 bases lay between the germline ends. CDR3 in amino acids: CASTSGGDTEAFF. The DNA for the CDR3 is TGCGCCAGCACCTCCGGGGGAGACACTGAAGCTTTCTTT.

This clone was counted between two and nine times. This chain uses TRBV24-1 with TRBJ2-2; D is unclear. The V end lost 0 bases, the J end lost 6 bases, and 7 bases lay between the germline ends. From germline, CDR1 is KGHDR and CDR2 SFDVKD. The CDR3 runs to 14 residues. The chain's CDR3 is CATSDLLGPGELFF. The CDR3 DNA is TGTGCCACCAGTGATTTGCTAGGTCCCGGGGAGCTGTTTTTT.